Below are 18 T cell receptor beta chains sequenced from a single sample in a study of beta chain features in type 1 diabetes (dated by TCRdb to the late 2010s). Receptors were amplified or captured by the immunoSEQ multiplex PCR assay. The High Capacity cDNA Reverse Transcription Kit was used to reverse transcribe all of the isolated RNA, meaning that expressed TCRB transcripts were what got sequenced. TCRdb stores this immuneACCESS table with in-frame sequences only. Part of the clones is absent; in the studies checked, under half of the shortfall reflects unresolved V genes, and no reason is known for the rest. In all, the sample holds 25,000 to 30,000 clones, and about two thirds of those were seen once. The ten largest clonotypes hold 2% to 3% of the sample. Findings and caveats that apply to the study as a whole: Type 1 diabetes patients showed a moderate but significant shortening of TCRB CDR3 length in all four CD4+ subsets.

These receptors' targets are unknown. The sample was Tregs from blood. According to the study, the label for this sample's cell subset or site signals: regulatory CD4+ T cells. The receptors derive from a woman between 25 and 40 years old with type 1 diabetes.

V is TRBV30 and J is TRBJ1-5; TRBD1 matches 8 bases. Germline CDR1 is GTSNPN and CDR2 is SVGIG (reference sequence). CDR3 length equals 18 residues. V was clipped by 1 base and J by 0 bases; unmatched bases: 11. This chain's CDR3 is CAWSADRVGGYSNQPQHF. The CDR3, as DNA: TGTGCCTGGAGTGCGGACAGGGTCGGGGGGTATAGCAATCAGCCCCAGCATTTT. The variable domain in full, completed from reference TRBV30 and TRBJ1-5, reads SQTIHQWPATLVQPVGSPLSLECTVEGTSNPNLYWYRQAAGRGLQLLFYSVGIGQISSEVPQNLSASRPQDRQFILSSKKLLLSDSGFYLCAWSADRVGGYSNQPQHFGDGTRLSIL.

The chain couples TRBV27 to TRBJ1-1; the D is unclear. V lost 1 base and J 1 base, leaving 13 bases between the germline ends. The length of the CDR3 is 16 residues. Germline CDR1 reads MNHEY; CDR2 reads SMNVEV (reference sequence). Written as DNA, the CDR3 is TGTGCCAGCAGTTTATTGGAGAGAAGGCCGAACACTGAAGCTTTCTTT. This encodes CASSLLERRPNTEAFF.

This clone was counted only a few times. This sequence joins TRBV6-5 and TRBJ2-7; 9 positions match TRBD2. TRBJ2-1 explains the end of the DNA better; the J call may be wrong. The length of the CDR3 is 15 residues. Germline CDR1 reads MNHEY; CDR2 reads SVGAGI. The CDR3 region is CASSYSGSSYNEQFF. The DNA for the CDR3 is TGTGCCAGCAGTTATAGCGGGAGCTCCTACAATGAGCAGTTCTTC.

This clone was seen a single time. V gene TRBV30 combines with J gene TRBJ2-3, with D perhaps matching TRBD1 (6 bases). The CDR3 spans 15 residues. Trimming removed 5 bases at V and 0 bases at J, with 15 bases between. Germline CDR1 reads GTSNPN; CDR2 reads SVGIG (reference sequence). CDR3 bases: TGTGCCTGGGACAGGAGCACCGTTAGCACAGATACGCAGTATTTT. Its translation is CAWDRSTVSTDTQYF.

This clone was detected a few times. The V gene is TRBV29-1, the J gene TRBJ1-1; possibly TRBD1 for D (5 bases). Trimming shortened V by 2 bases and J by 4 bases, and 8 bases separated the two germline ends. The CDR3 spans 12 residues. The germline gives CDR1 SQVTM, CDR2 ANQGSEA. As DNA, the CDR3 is TGCAGCGTTGAACGGGGGGGCACTGAAGCTTTCTTT. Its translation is CSVERGGTEAFF.

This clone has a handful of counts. In DNA, the CDR3 is TGCGCCAGCACCATTGACAGGGCCGAAACCGGGGAGCTGTTTTTT. As protein: CASTIDRAETGELFF. V gene TRBV5-1 combines with J gene TRBJ2-2; TRBD1 matches 7 bases. Germline V gene sequence: CDR1 SGHRS, CDR2 YFSETQ. The CDR3 length is 15 residues. Trimming at V came to 6 bases and at J to 5 bases, leaving 10 bases not matched to a gene.

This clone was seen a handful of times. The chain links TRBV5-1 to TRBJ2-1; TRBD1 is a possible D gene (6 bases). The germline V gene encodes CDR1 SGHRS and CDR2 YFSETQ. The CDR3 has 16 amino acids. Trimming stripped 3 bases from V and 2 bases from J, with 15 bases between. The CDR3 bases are TGCGCCAGCAGCTCAGGGTCGGGGACAACCTACAATGAGCAGTTCTTC. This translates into CASSSGSGTTYNEQFF.

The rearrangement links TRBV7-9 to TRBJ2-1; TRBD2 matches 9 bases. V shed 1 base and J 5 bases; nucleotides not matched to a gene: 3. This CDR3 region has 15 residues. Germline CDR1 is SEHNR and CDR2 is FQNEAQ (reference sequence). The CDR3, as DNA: TGTGCCAGCAGCTTAGTTCTAGCGGGAAACAATGAGCAGTTCTTC. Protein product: CASSLVLAGNNEQFF.

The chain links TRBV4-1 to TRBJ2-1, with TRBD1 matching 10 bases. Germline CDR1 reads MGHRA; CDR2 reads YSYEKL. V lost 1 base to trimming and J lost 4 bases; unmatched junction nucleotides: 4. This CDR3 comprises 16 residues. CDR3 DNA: TGCGCCAGCAGCCAAGGCCCGGACAGGGGGTACAATGAGCAGTTCTTC. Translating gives CASSQGPDRGYNEQFF.

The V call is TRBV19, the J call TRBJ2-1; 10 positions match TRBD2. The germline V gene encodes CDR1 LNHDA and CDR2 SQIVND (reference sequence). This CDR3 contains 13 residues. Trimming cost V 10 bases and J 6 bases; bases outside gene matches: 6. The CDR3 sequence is CAIASGRSNEQFF. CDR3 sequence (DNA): TGTGCCATCGCTAGCGGGAGAAGCAATGAGCAGTTCTTC.

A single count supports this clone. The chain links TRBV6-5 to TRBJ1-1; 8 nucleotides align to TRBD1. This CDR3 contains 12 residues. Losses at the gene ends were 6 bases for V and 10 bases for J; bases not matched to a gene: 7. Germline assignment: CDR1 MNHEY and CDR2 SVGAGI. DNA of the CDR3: TGTGCCAGCAGGGACCAGGGGGCGCGAGCTTTCTTT. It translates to CASRDQGARAFF.

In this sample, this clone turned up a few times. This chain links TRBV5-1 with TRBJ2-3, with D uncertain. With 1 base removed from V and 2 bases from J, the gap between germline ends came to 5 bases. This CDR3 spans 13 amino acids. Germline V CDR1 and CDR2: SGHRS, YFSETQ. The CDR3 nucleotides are TGCGCCAGCAGCTTGTTTCTCACAGATACGCAGTATTTT. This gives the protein CASSLFLTDTQYF.

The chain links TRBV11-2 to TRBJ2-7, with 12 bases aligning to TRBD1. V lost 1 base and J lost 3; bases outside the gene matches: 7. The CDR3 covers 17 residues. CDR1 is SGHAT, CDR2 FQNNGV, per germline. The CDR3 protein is CASSLVPGTGGGYEQYF. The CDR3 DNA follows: TGTGCCAGCAGCTTAGTGCCTGGGACAGGGGGCGGCTACGAGCAGTACTTC.

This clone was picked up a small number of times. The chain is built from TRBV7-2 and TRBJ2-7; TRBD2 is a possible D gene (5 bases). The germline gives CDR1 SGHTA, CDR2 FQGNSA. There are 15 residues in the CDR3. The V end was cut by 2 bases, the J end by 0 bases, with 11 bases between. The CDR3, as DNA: TGTGCCAGCAGCTTATACACGACTAACTCCTACGAGCAGTACTTC. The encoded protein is CASSLYTTNSYEQYF.

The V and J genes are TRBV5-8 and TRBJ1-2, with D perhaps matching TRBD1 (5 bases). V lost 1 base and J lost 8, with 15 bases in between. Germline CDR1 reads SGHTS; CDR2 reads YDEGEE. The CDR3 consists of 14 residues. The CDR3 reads CASSLRGIVRGYTF. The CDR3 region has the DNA TGTGCCAGCAGCTTGCGGGGGATAGTGCGCGGCTACACCTTC. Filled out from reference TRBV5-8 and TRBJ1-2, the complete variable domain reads EAGVTQSPTHLIKTRGQQATLRCSPISGHTSVYWYQQALGLGLQFLLWYDEGEERNRGNFPPRFSGRQFPNYSSELNVNALELEDSALYLCASSLRGIVRGYTFGSGTRLTVV.

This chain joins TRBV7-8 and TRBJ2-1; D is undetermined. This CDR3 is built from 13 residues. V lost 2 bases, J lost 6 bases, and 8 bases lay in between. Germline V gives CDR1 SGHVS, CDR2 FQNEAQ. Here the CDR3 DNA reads TGTGCCAGCAGCTTATTCAACGGCAATGAGCAGTTCTTC. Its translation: CASSLFNGNEQFF. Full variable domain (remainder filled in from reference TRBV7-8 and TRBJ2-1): GAGVSQSPRYKVAKRGQDVALRCDPISGHVSLFWYQQALGQGPEFLTYFQNEAQLDKSGLPSDRFFAERPEGSVSTLKIQRTQQEDSAVYLCASSLFNGNEQFFGPGTRLTVL.

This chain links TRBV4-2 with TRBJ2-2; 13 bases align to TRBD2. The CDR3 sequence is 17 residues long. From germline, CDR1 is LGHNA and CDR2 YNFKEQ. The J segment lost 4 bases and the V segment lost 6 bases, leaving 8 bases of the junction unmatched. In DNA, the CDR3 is TGTGCCAGCAGTCTAGGACTAGCGGGAGTCAGCACCGGGGAGCTGTTTTTT. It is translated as CASSLGLAGVSTGELFF.

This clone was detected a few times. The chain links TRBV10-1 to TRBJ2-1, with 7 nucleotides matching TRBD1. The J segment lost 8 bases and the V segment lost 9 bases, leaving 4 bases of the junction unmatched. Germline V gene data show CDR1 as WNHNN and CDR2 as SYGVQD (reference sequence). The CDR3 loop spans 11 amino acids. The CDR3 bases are TGCGCCAGTGGAGACAGGGATGAGCAGTTCTTC. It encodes CASGDRDEQFF.